The rows below give T cell receptor beta chains drawn from one sample of a study of shared clonotypes between healthy human individuals. Sequencing was performed with immunoSEQ multiplex PCR; in TCRdb, only in-frame clones are kept and a portion is missing. The data contain under 1,100,000 clones, around three quarters of them singletons. Material: memory CD4+ T cells from PBMCs. The receptors were gathered from a man aged 18-30 years in good health. Some clones in this sample may be carry-over from other donors' samples. CDR3s include the opening cysteine and the closing phenylalanine or tryptophan. The D gene is left open where the match is weak. The size field is filled for only some rows; it gives once, few, many or a size class.

D gene: .; J gene: TRBJ2-7; clone size: .; V gene: TRBV9; CDR3 protein: CASSRGSTYEQYF; CDR3 DNA: TGTGCCAGCAGCCGGGGGTCTACCTACGAGCAGTACTTC
D gene: .; J gene: TRBJ1-1; clone size: .; V gene: TRBV5-6; CDR3 protein: CASSFRGNTEAFF; CDR3 DNA: TGTGCCAGCAGCTTCCGGGGGAACACTGAAGCTTTCTTT
D gene: TRBD2; J gene: TRBJ2-3; clone size: .; V gene: TRBV5-6; CDR3 protein: CASSLAPGLARYTQYF; CDR3 DNA: TGTGCCAGCAGCTTGGCACCGGGACTAGCGAGATATACGCAGTATTTT
D gene: .; J gene: TRBJ1-2; clone size: .; V gene: TRBV7-9; CDR3 protein: CASSSVGFGYTF; CDR3 DNA: TGTGCCAGCAGCTCAGTGGGCTTTGGCTACACCTTC
D gene: TRBD1; J gene: TRBJ1-1; clone size: .; V gene: TRBV29-1; CDR3 protein: CSGLGGQGATEAFF; CDR3 DNA: TGCAGTGGACTGGGGGGCCAGGGGGCGACTGAAGCTTTCTTT
D gene: TRBD2; J gene: TRBJ2-1; clone size: .; V gene: TRBV25-1; CDR3 protein: CASSDERERLGEQFF; CDR3 DNA: TGTGCCAGCAGTGACGAGCGGGAGCGGTTGGGTGAGCAGTTCTTC
D gene: .; J gene: TRBJ2-4; clone size: .; V gene: TRBV7-2; CDR3 protein: CASLSRRAGDIQYF; CDR3 DNA: TGTGCCAGCCTCTCAAGGCGGGCCGGAGACATTCAGTACTTC
D gene: .; J gene: TRBJ2-5; clone size: .; V gene: TRBV20-1; CDR3 protein: CSALQETQYF; CDR3 DNA: TGCAGTGCTTTACAAGAGACCCAGTACTTC
D gene: TRBD1; J gene: TRBJ1-5; clone size: .; V gene: TRBV5-5; CDR3 protein: CASSLAGTGVQPQHF; CDR3 DNA: TGTGCCAGCAGCTTAGCCGGGACAGGGGTTCAGCCCCAGCATTTT
D gene: .; J gene: TRBJ2-6; clone size: .; V gene: TRBV6-4; CDR3 protein: CASSPGVVSGANVLTF; CDR3 DNA: TGTGCCAGCAGTCCTGGGGTCGTCTCTGGGGCCAACGTCCTGACTTTC
D gene: .; J gene: TRBJ2-1; clone size: .; V gene: TRBV5-1; CDR3 protein: CASSLKVGGNEQFF; CDR3 DNA: TGCGCCAGCAGCTTGAAGGTCGGAGGGAATGAGCAGTTCTTC
D gene: .; J gene: TRBJ2-7; clone size: .; V gene: TRBV7-2; CDR3 protein: CASSLQREQYF; CDR3 DNA: TGTGCCAGCAGCTTACAACGGGAGCAGTACTTC
D gene: TRBD1; J gene: TRBJ2-5; clone size: .; V gene: TRBV11-1; CDR3 protein: CASSADRGETQYF; CDR3 DNA: TGTGCCAGCAGCGCAGACAGGGGAGAGACCCAGTACTTC
D gene: TRBD2; J gene: TRBJ2-7; clone size: .; V gene: TRBV5-1; CDR3 protein: CASSLGSPGGYEQYF; CDR3 DNA: TGCGCCAGCAGCTTGGGGAGCCCGGGAGGTTACGAGCAGTACTTC
D gene: TRBD1; J gene: TRBJ1-2; clone size: .; V gene: TRBV5-1; CDR3 protein: CASSFTRQGGEGYTF; CDR3 DNA: TGCGCCAGCAGCTTTACCCGGCAGGGGGGAGAAGGCTACACCTTC
D gene: .; J gene: TRBJ1-1; clone size: .; V gene: TRBV7-3; CDR3 protein: CASSLRSNTEAFF; CDR3 DNA: TGTGCCAGCAGCTTACGTAGCAACACTGAAGCTTTCTTT
D gene: TRBD2; J gene: TRBJ2-1; clone size: .; V gene: TRBV4-2; CDR3 protein: CASSQALGTSHNEQFF; CDR3 DNA: TGTGCCAGCAGCCAGGCTCTGGGGACTAGCCACAATGAGCAGTTCTTC
D gene: .; J gene: TRBJ1-2; clone size: .; V gene: TRBV28; CDR3 protein: CASRGLNGYTF; CDR3 DNA: TGTGCCAGCAGGGGACTGAATGGCTACACCTTC
D gene: .; J gene: TRBJ1-5; clone size: .; V gene: TRBV4-3; CDR3 protein: CASSQDFSNQPQHF; CDR3 DNA: TGCGCCAGCAGCCAAGACTTTAGCAATCAGCCCCAGCATTTT
D gene: .; J gene: TRBJ1-2; clone size: few; V gene: TRBV28; CDR3 protein: CASSTGGHNYGYTF; CDR3 DNA: TGTGCCAGCAGTACCGGTGGACACAACTATGGCTACACCTTC
D gene: .; J gene: TRBJ2-7; clone size: .; V gene: TRBV6-1; CDR3 protein: CASSEPAKRYF; CDR3 DNA: TGTGCCAGCAGTGAACCGGCCAAGCGGTACTTC
D gene: TRBD2; J gene: TRBJ2-3; clone size: .; V gene: TRBV5-1; CDR3 protein: CASSLSLAGATDTQYF; CDR3 DNA: TGCGCCAGCAGCTTAAGTTTGGCGGGAGCCACAGATACGCAGTATTTT
D gene: .; J gene: TRBJ1-1; clone size: .; V gene: TRBV6-1; CDR3 protein: CASSERADSNTEAFF; CDR3 DNA: TGTGCCAGCAGTGAACGTGCAGACTCGAACACTGAAGCTTTCTTT
D gene: TRBD1; J gene: TRBJ1-3; clone size: .; V gene: TRBV4-2; CDR3 protein: CASSHPGQGTGNTIYF; CDR3 DNA: TGTGCCAGCAGCCATCCAGGACAGGGGACTGGAAACACCATATATTTT
D gene: .; J gene: TRBJ1-1; clone size: once; V gene: TRBV7-9; CDR3 protein: CAGSRGLGEAFF; CDR3 DNA: TGTGCCGGCTCGAGGGGCCTAGGGGAAGCTTTCTTT
D gene: .; J gene: TRBJ2-1; clone size: few; V gene: TRBV4-2; CDR3 protein: CASSQASGQYNEQFF; CDR3 DNA: TGTGCCAGCAGCCAAGCCTCGGGCCAATACAATGAGCAGTTCTTC
D gene: .; J gene: TRBJ1-5; clone size: .; V gene: TRBV19; CDR3 protein: CASSITAQPYSNQPQHF; CDR3 DNA: TGTGCCAGTAGTATAACGGCCCAACCTTATAGCAATCAGCCCCAGCATTTT
D gene: .; J gene: TRBJ2-3; clone size: few; V gene: TRBV6-5; CDR3 protein: CASSSSGRTDTQYF; CDR3 DNA: TGTGCCAGCAGTTCATCAGGGAGGACAGATACGCAGTATTTT
D gene: .; J gene: TRBJ1-4; clone size: .; V gene: TRBV6-5; CDR3 protein: CASRSGTRTFF; CDR3 DNA: TGTGCCAGCAGATCCGGGACCAGGACGTTTTTT
D gene: .; J gene: TRBJ2-5; clone size: .; V gene: TRBV6-5; CDR3 protein: CASRRDGVHQETQYF; CDR3 DNA: TGTGCCAGCCGACGGGACGGGGTTCACCAAGAGACCCAGTACTTC
D gene: .; J gene: TRBJ1-2; clone size: once; V gene: TRBV6-6; CDR3 protein: CASSNTPGQLREGYTF; CDR3 DNA: TGTGCCAGCAGTAACACCCCGGGGCAGCTCCGAGAGGGCTACACCTTC
D gene: .; J gene: TRBJ1-1; clone size: .; V gene: TRBV11-2; CDR3 protein: CASSYDPGNTEAFF; CDR3 DNA: TGTGCCAGCAGCTACGATCCTGGGAACACTGAAGCTTTCTTT
D gene: .; J gene: TRBJ2-7; clone size: .; V gene: TRBV28; CDR3 protein: CASSFLGRIYEQYF; CDR3 DNA: TGTGCCAGCAGTTTTTTGGGACGGATATACGAGCAGTACTTC
D gene: TRBD2; J gene: TRBJ2-7; clone size: .; V gene: TRBV30; CDR3 protein: CAWSAYTRIPQWGSGRNYEQYF; CDR3 DNA: TGTGCCTGGAGTGCCTATACCCGGATCCCCCAATGGGGTAGCGGGAGAAACTACGAGCAGTACTTC
D gene: .; J gene: TRBJ2-2; clone size: .; V gene: TRBV5-1; CDR3 protein: CASSPALNTGELFF; CDR3 DNA: TGCGCCAGCAGCCCGGCACTAAACACCGGGGAGCTGTTTTTT
D gene: TRBD2; J gene: TRBJ2-1; clone size: .; V gene: TRBV28; CDR3 protein: CASSFGLAGNEQFF; CDR3 DNA: TGTGCCAGCAGTTTCGGCCTAGCGGGCAATGAGCAGTTCTTC
D gene: .; J gene: TRBJ1-5; clone size: .; V gene: TRBV28; CDR3 protein: CASRGRSRQPQHF; CDR3 DNA: TGTGCCAGCAGGGGACGGTCCCGCCAGCCCCAGCATTTT
D gene: TRBD1; J gene: TRBJ2-7; clone size: once; V gene: TRBV5-1; CDR3 protein: CASSPGQGAAEQYF; CDR3 DNA: TGCGCCAGCAGCCCGGGACAGGGGGCCGCCGAGCAGTACTTC
D gene: .; J gene: TRBJ1-3; clone size: .; V gene: TRBV15; CDR3 protein: CATQQDTGNTIYF; CDR3 DNA: TGTGCCACCCAACAGGATACAGGAAACACCATATATTTT
D gene: TRBD2; J gene: TRBJ2-7; clone size: .; V gene: TRBV5-1; CDR3 protein: CASSPGTSVEQYF; CDR3 DNA: TGCGCCAGCAGCCCCGGGACTAGCGTCGAGCAGTACTTC
D gene: TRBD1; J gene: TRBJ1-2; clone size: once; V gene: TRBV28; CDR3 protein: CASSLEAIRGGTF; CDR3 DNA: TGTGCCAGCAGTTTAGAGGCCATCAGGGGGGGCACCTTC
D gene: TRBD1; J gene: TRBJ2-5; clone size: .; V gene: TRBV19; CDR3 protein: CASSSLTGGETQYF; CDR3 DNA: TGTGCCAGTAGTTCCTTGACAGGGGGGGAGACCCAGTACTTC
D gene: .; J gene: TRBJ2-3; clone size: .; V gene: TRBV5-1; CDR3 protein: CASSFSGTDTQYF; CDR3 DNA: TGCGCCAGCAGCTTCTCGGGGACAGATACGCAGTATTTT
D gene: TRBD2; J gene: TRBJ2-2; clone size: once; V gene: TRBV27; CDR3 protein: CASSLSGRVYTGELFF; CDR3 DNA: TGTGCCAGCAGTTTATCGGGGAGGGTTTACACCGGGGAGCTGTTTTTT